This TCR beta chain was found in a study of blood T cell repertoires in COVID-19. The wider study: The origin of the acute and convalescent COVID-19 samples was the United States, Italy and Spain.

In the study's own analysis: Reference gene primers were amplified, and this amplification served to estimate nucleated cell counts. Method: immunoSEQ multiplex PCR; TCRdb's copy keeps in-frame clones and lacks some. The V and J calls and clone size were taken over from that table, and D and trimming were inferred from the DNA. The table lists 260,000 or so clones, 88% of them singletons. Trimming took off 5 bases at V and 10 bases at J, with 15 bases between the two ends. Germline V gives CDR1 SGHTA, CDR2 FQGNSA. The CDR3 consists of 14 residues. Sequencing was performed on peripheral blood. The sequence derives from a man between 18 and 35 years old with active or convalescent COVID-19. The genes are TRBV7-2 and TRBJ1-6, with no clear D. CDR3 DNA sequence: TGTGCCAGCAGCCAGCGGGGAAATCGGTCACCCCTCCACTTT. This sequence encodes CASSQRGNRSPLHF.